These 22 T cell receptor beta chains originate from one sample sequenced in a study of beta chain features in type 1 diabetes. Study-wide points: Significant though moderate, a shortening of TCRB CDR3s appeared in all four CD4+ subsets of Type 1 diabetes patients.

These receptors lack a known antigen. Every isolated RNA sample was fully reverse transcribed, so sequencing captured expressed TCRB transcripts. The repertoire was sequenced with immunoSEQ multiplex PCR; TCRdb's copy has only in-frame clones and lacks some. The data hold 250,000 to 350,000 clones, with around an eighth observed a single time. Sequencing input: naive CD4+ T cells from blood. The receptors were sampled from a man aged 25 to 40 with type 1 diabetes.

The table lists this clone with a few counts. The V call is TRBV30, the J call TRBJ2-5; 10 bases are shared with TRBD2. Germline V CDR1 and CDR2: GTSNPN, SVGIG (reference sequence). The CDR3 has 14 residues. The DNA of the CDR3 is TGTGCTATCATAGCGGGAGGACCCGGGGAGACCCAGTACTTC. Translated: CAIIAGGPGETQYF.

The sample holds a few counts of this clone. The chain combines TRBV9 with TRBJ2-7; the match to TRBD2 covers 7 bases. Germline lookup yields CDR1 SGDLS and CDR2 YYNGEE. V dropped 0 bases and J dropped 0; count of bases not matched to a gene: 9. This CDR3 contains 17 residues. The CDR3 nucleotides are TGTGCCAGCAGCGTAGGGCCTCCGGGGACTACCTCCTACGAGCAGTACTTC. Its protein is CASSVGPPGTTSYEQYF.

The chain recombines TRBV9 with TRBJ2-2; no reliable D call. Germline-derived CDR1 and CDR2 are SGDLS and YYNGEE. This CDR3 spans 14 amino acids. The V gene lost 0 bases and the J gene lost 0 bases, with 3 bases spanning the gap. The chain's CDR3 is CASSVAANTGELFF. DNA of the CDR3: TGTGCCAGCAGCGTAGCCGCGAACACCGGGGAGCTGTTTTTT.

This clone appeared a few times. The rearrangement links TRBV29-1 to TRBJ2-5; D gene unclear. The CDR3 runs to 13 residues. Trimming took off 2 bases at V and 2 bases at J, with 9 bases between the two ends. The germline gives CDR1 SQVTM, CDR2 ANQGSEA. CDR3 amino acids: CSVEPIVQETQYF. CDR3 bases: TGCAGCGTTGAACCAATAGTTCAAGAGACCCAGTACTTC.

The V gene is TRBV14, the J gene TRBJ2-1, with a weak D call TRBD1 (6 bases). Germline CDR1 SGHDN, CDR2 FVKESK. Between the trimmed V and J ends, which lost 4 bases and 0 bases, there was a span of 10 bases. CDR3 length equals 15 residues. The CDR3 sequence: CASSLGTPSYNEQFF. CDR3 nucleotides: TGTGCCAGCAGCCTGGGGACACCCTCCTACAATGAGCAGTTCTTC.

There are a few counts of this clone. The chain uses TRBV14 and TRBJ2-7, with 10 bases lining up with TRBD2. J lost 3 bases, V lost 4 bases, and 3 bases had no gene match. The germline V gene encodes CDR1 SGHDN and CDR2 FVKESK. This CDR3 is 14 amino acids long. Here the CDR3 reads CASSLSSGSYEQYF. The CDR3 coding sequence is TGTGCCAGCAGCCTTTCTAGCGGGAGCTACGAGCAGTACTTC.

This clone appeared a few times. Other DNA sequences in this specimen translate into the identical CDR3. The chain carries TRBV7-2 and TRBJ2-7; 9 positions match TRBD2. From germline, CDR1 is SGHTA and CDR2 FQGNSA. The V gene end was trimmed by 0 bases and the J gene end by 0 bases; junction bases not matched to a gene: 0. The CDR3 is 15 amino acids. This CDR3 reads CASSLASGSSYEQYF. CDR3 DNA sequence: TGTGCCAGCAGCTTAGCTAGCGGGAGCTCCTACGAGCAGTACTTC.

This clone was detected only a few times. This chain's CDR3 is CASSFQNQPQHF. Written as DNA, the CDR3 is TGTGCCAGCAGCTTCCAGAATCAGCCCCAGCATTTT. The rearrangement links TRBV5-4 to TRBJ1-5, with unresolved D. CDR3 length equals 12 residues. V dropped 2 bases and J dropped 4 bases, with 4 bases sitting between them. CDR1 is SGHNT, CDR2 YYREEE, per germline (reference sequence).

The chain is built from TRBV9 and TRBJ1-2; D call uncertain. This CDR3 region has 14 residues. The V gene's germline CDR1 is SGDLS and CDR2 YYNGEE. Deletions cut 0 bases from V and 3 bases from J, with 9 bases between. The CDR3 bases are TGTGCCAGCAGCGTAGATTCAGGCCACTATGGCTACACCTTC. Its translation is CASSVDSGHYGYTF.

The CDR3 here is CASSQQPGRGQKYNEQFF. The CDR3 region has the DNA TGCGCCAGCAGCCAACAACCCGGACGGGGACAGAAATACAATGAGCAGTTCTTC. The chain joins TRBV4-1 to TRBJ2-1, with 7 bases matching TRBD1. Germline V gives CDR1 MGHRA, CDR2 YSYEKL. CDR3 length: 18 residues. V trimming: 2 bases; J trimming: 4 bases; junction bases outside the gene matches: 14.

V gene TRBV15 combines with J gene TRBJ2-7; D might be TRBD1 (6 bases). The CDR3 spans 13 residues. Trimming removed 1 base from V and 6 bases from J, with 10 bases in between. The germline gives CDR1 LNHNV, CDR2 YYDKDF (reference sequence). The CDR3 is CATSRGSGAEQYF. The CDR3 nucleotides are TGTGCCACCAGCAGAGGTTCAGGGGCCGAGCAGTACTTC.

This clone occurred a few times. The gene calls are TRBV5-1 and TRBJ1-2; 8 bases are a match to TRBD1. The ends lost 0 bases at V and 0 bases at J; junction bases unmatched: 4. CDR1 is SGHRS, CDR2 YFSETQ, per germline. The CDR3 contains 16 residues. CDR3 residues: CASSLVQGATNYGYTF. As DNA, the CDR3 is TGCGCCAGCAGCTTGGTTCAGGGGGCGACTAACTATGGCTACACCTTC.

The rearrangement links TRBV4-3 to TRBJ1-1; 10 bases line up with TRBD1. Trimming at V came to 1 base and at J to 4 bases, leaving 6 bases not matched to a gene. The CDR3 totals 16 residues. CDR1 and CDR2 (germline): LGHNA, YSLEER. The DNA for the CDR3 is TGCGCCAGCAGCCAAGTACAAAGGACAGGGGGCACTGAAGCTTTCTTT. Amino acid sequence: CASSQVQRTGGTEAFF.

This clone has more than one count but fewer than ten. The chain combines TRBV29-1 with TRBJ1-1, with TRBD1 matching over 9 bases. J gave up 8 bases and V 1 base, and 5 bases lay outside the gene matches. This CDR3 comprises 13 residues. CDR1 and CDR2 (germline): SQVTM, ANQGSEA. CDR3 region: CSVEVWGQGEAFF. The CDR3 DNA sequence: TGCAGCGTTGAAGTTTGGGGACAGGGAGAAGCTTTCTTT.

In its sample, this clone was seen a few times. As DNA, the CDR3 is TGTGCCAGCAGTACTACCGGGAGTAACTCCTACGAGCAGTACTTC. Translation gives CASSTTGSNSYEQYF. V and J are TRBV28 and TRBJ2-7, with D perhaps TRBD2 (6 bases). CDR1 is MDHEN and CDR2 is SYDVKM in the germline V gene. The V end lost 5 bases, the J end lost 0 bases, and 14 bases lay between the germline ends. This CDR3 contains 15 residues.

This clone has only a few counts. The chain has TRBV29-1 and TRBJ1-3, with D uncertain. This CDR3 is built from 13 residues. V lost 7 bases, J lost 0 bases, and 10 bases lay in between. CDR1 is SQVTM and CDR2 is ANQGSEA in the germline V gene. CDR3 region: CSARHFSGNTIYF. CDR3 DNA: TGCAGCGCCAGACACTTCTCTGGAAACACCATATATTTT.

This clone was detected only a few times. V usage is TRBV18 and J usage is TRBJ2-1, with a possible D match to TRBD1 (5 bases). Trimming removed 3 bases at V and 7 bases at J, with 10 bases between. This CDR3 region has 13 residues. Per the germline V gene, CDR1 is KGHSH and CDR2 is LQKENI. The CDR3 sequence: CASSPDSINEQFF. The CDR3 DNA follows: TGTGCCAGCTCACCCGACAGCATAAATGAGCAGTTCTTC.

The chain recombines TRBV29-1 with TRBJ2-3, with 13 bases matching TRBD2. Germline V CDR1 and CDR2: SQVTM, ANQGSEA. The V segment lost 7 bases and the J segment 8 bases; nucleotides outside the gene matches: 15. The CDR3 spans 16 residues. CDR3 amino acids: CSAGLAGDPWSVTQYF. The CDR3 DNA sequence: TGCAGCGCCGGACTAGCGGGGGACCCGTGGAGCGTTACGCAGTATTTT.

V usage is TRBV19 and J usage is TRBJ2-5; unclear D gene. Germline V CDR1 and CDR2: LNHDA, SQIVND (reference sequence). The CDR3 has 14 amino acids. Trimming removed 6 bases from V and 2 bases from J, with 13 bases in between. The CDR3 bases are TGTGCCAGTAGCAGACAATCGTCACAAGAGACCCAGTACTTC. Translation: CASSRQSSQETQYF.

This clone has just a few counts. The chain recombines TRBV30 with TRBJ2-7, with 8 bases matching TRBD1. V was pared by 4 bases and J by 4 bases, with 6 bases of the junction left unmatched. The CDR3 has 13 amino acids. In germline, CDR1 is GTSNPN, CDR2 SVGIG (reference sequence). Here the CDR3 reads CAWTGTGRYEQYF. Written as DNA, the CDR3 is TGTGCCTGGACCGGGACAGGTAGATACGAGCAGTACTTC.

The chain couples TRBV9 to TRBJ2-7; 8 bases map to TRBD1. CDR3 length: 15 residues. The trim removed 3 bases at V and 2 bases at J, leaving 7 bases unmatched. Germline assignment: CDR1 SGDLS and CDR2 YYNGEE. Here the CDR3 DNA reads TGTGCCAGCAGCGCCGGCGGACAGGGTCCCTACGAGCAGTACTTC. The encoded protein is CASSAGGQGPYEQYF.

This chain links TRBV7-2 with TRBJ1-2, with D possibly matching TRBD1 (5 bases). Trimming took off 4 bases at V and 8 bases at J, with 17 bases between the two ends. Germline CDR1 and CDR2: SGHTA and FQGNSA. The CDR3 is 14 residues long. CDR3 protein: CASSSYLRERGYTF. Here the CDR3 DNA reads TGTGCCAGCAGCTCCTACCTCAGGGAAAGGGGCTACACCTTC. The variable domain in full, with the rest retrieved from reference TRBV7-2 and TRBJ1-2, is GAGVSQSPSNKVTEKGKDVELRCDPISGHTALYWYRQSLGQGLEFLIYFQGNSAPDKSGLPSDRFSAERTGGSVSTLTIQRTQQEDSAVYLCASSSYLRERGYTFGSGTRLTVV.